These 20 T cell receptor beta chains were sequenced from one sample in a study of graft-versus-host responses after intestinal transplantation (TCRdb year 2021). Libraries were prepared through the immunoSEQ multiplex PCR assay. This immuneACCESS table, as held by TCRdb, lists in-frame sequences with V and J called but not all clones. Of the missing ones, under half trace to an unresolved V gene in checked studies; the others have no known cause. For this sample there are more than 65,000 clones; around 92% appear just once. The ten largest clones represent roughly 0.36% of the sample. Their antigens remain unidentified. Per the publication, the time point label means: cells obtained before transplantation from donor or recipient. The sample consisted of unstimulated CD8+ T cells sorted from spleen or lymph node cells, taken before transplant. The receptor source for this set is a human donor who was the organ donor for an intestinal transplant.

The CDR3 reads CSGLGNNYEQYF. CDR3 in DNA: TGCAGCGGGCTCGGGAACAACTACGAGCAGTACTTC. The chain links TRBV29-1 to TRBJ2-7, with a possible D match to TRBD2 (5 bases). Germline V gene data show CDR1 as SQVTM and CDR2 as ANQGSEA. This CDR3 has 12 amino acids. V gave up 7 bases and J gave up 3 bases, with 13 bases separating them.

CDR3 in DNA: TGTGCCAGCAGCTTGCCGGGGGGCCCCACCGGGGAGCTGTTTTTT. Amino acids: CASSLPGGPTGELFF. This rearrangement joins TRBV5-8 to TRBJ2-2; perhaps TRBD2 as D (7 bases). The CDR3 loop spans 15 amino acids. Trimming left V 1 base short and J 4 bases short, with 11 bases between. The germline CDR1 and CDR2 sequences are SGHTS and YDEGEE.

The chain is built from TRBV27 and TRBJ1-2; D may be TRBD1 (6 bases). The CDR3 is 12 residues long. CDR1 and CDR2 from the germline V gene are MNHEY and SMNVEV (reference sequence). V was trimmed by 5 bases and J by 2 bases, leaving 6 bases between them. CDR3 bases: TGTGCCAGCAGTACAGGGAACTATGGCTACACCTTC. Translation gives CASSTGNYGYTF.

This CDR3 is CASSQEGAGNTSPLHF. The CDR3 DNA is TGCGCCAGCAGCCAAGAAGGGGCAGGGAATACTTCACCCCTCCACTTT. The chain couples TRBV4-3 to TRBJ1-6; D might be TRBD1 (5 bases). Germline-derived CDR1 and CDR2 are LGHNA and YSLEER. Trimming left V 0 bases short and J 9 bases short, with 15 bases between. This CDR3 is 16 amino acids long.

This clone has a single count. Other DNA sequences in this specimen translate into the identical CDR3. The CDR3 protein is CASSLGQGTDTQYF. CDR3 sequence (DNA): TGTGCCAGCAGCTTAGGACAGGGCACAGATACGCAGTATTTT. The J gene is TRBJ2-3, the V gene TRBV7-9; the D gene is possibly TRBD1 (6 bases). In germline, CDR1 is SEHNR, CDR2 FQNEAQ (reference sequence). The CDR3 contains 14 residues. V lost 1 base and J lost 1, with 6 bases in between.

V usage is TRBV7-2 and J usage is TRBJ1-4; no firm D call. Germline CDR1 and CDR2: SGHTA and FQGNSA. V was shortened by 1 base and J by 8 bases, with 14 bases between the two germline ends. This CDR3 has 15 amino acids. CDR3: CASSLVGVLGEKLFF. The CDR3 region has the DNA TGTGCCAGCAGCTTAGTAGGAGTACTAGGCGAAAAACTGTTTTTT.

DNA for the CDR3: TGTGCCGCGGGGTACATGAACACTGAAGCTTTCTTT. It encodes CAAGYMNTEAFF. The chain is built from TRBV19 and TRBJ1-1; the D is unclear. The CDR3 loop spans 12 amino acids. V lost 11 bases, J lost 0 bases, and 10 bases lay in between. The V gene's germline CDR1 is LNHDA and CDR2 SQIVND (reference sequence).

This rearrangement joins TRBV23-1 to TRBJ2-7, with D perhaps matching TRBD1 (5 bases). TRBV23-1 carries the ORF label, with uncertain function. V was clipped by 0 bases and J by 8 bases, with 8 bases between them. CDR3 length: 12 amino acids. CDR3 coding DNA: TGCGCCAGCAGTCAATCCAGGGCGAAGCAGTACTTC. Its protein is CASSQSRAKQYF.

The CDR3 spells CAWSNGAGGIFQPQHF. The CDR3 DNA reads as TGTGCCTGGAGTAATGGGGCGGGGGGGATCTTTCAGCCCCAGCATTTT. J is TRBJ1-5 and V is TRBV30; perhaps TRBD1 as D (5 bases). This CDR3 contains 16 residues. Trimming pared 2 bases from V and 6 bases from J, leaving 20 bases between. The germline CDR1 and CDR2 sequences are GTSNPN and SVGIG (reference sequence).

J is TRBJ1-2 and V is TRBV27; possible D gene TRBD1, 6 bases. The V gene lost 4 bases and the J gene lost 6 bases, with 12 bases spanning the gap. The CDR3 is made up of 13 amino acids. The germline V gene encodes CDR1 MNHEY and CDR2 SMNVEV (reference sequence). The CDR3 protein is CASSYIQGNGYTF. CDR3 DNA sequence: TGTGCCAGCAGTTATATACAGGGAAATGGCTACACCTTC.

In DNA, the CDR3 is TGTGCCATCAGTGATCGGGACAGGGGGCGAAACTATGGCTACACCTTC. Amino acids: CAISDRDRGRNYGYTF. The chain joins TRBV10-3 to TRBJ1-2; 12 nucleotides align to TRBD1. The CDR3 extends over 16 amino acids. Germline lookup yields CDR1 ENHRY and CDR2 SYGVKD. The V segment lost 3 bases and the J segment 2 bases; nucleotides outside the gene matches: 4.

This clone was counted once. The V gene is TRBV29-1, the J gene TRBJ2-7, with a tentative D call TRBD1 (6 bases). Germline values: CDR1 SQVTM, CDR2 ANQGSEA. The V end was cut by 4 bases, the J end by 4 bases, with 11 bases between. The CDR3 covers 12 residues. This chain's CDR3 is CSVGQGSYEQYF. The CDR3 DNA is TGCAGCGTTGGCCAGGGGAGTTACGAGCAGTACTTC.

The chain employs TRBV27 and TRBJ1-3; 12 bases align to TRBD1. From germline, CDR1 is MNHEY and CDR2 SMNVEV (reference sequence). After removal of 5 bases from V and 0 bases from J, the junction contained 8 bases not matched to a gene. CDR3 length: 18 amino acids. The CDR3 loop reads CASSAGTGGQFSGNTIYF. Here the CDR3 DNA reads TGTGCCAGCAGTGCCGGGACAGGGGGCCAATTCTCTGGAAACACCATATATTTT.

This chain connects TRBV5-1 to TRBJ2-5; D may be TRBD2 (6 bases). The CDR3 has 11 amino acids. The germline V and J ends were trimmed by 4 bases and 13 bases, with 14 bases remaining between them. Germline assignment: CDR1 SGHRS and CDR2 YFSETQ. CDR3 bases: TGCGCCAGCAGCAACCCCCGGGGGACGTACTTC. Translation: CASSNPRGTYF.

The chain joins TRBV5-1 to TRBJ1-1; 7 bases map to TRBD1. J lost 2 bases, V lost 0 bases, and 1 base had no gene match. The CDR3 spans 14 residues. CDR1 is SGHRS, CDR2 YFSETQ, per germline. In DNA, the CDR3 is TGCGCCAGCAGCTTGGACAGGGGCAACACTGAAGCTTTCTTT. Protein: CASSLDRGNTEAFF.

The gene calls are TRBV30 and TRBJ2-2; a possible D gene is TRBD1 (5 bases). Germline CDR1 GTSNPN, CDR2 SVGIG (reference sequence). The CDR3 totals 14 residues. Trimming took 0 bases from V and 5 from J, leaving 10 bases between them. For the CDR3, the DNA is TGTGCCTGGAGTGTACTTAAGGGGACCGGGGAGCTGTTTTTT. This codes for CAWSVLKGTGELFF.

For the CDR3, the DNA is TGCGCCAGCAGCCAAGCCCCGACCGCACAGGGGTCCCCCTACGAGCAGTACTTC. This sequence encodes CASSQAPTAQGSPYEQYF. This chain uses TRBV4-3 with TRBJ2-7, with TRBD1 matching 7 bases. The germline V gene encodes CDR1 LGHNA and CDR2 YSLEER. The CDR3 extends over 18 amino acids. Trimming at V came to 1 base and at J to 2 bases, leaving 14 bases not matched to a gene.

The CDR3 reads CASSPTGEGYTF. The DNA of the CDR3 is TGTGCCAGTAGCCCCACAGGGGAAGGCTACACCTTC. The chain couples TRBV19 to TRBJ1-2, with TRBD1 identical over 7 bases. The CDR3 runs 12 residues. With V trimmed by 6 bases and J by 8 bases, 6 bases remained unmatched. Per germline, CDR1 LNHDA and CDR2 SQIVND (reference sequence). The complete variable domain, with remaining parts taken from reference TRBV19 and TRBJ1-2, reads DGGITQSPKYLFRKEGQNVTLSCEQNLNHDAMYWYRQDPGQGLRLIYYSQIVNDFQKGDIAEGYSVSREKKESFPLTVTSAQKNPTAFYLCASSPTGEGYTFGSGTRLTVV.

V usage is TRBV9 and J usage is TRBJ2-1, with 11 bases fitting TRBD2. With 1 base clipped from V and 8 bases from J, the junction kept 8 bases outside the gene matches. Germline V CDR1 and CDR2: SGDLS, YYNGEE. The CDR3 extends over 16 amino acids. CDR3 in amino acids: CASSVRASGGIDEQFF. The CDR3 nucleotides read TGTGCCAGCAGCGTACGCGCTAGCGGGGGGATCGATGAGCAGTTCTTC.

This clone was seen just once. CDR3 sequence: CASSQGGGHITGELFF. DNA of the CDR3: TGTGCCAGCAGCCAAGGAGGAGGCCATATCACCGGGGAGCTGTTTTTT. The chain combines TRBV4-2 with TRBJ2-2; the D gene is possibly TRBD2 (5 bases). The CDR3 length is 16 residues. With 1 base removed from V and 4 bases from J, the gap between germline ends came to 13 bases. Germline V CDR1 and CDR2: LGHNA, YNFKEQ.